This record looks at one T cell receptor (beta chain) sequence and its context. As processed by the authors: By means of reference gene primer amplification, nucleated cell counts were estimated. Only in-frame clones appear in the TCRdb table, and some are missing; sequencing was by immunoSEQ multiplex PCR. The V and J calls and the clone size are those of that table, but D and trimming were determined from the DNA. Of 220,000 or so clones in the sample, around 82% were seen once. Trimming cost V 0 bases and J 6 bases, with 10 bases left between them. Germline CDR1 and CDR2: SGDLS and YYNGEE. The CDR3 has 13 residues. This record belongs to a study of blood T cell repertoires in COVID-19. Background on the study: Acute and convalescent COVID-19 specimens originated in the United States, Italy and Spain.

The sequence was collected from a woman in her 70s with acute or convalescent COVID-19. Sequencing was performed on peripheral blood. The chain carries TRBV9 and TRBJ2-7, with D possibly being TRBD1 (6 bases). In DNA form, the CDR3 reads TGTGCCAGCAGCGTAGAGGTAGGGGGCGAGCAGTACTTC. It codes for CASSVEVGGEQYF.